Listed here are 30 T cell receptor beta chains from one sample, sequenced in a study of OX40 agonist ivuxolimab in advanced cancers. The repertoire was sequenced with immunoSEQ multiplex PCR; TCRdb's copy has only in-frame clones and lacks some. Among fewer than 80,000 clones listed, approximately 86% were seen once. The specimen was CD4+ or CD8+ T cells sorted from blood, collected in a trial of the OX40 agonist ivuxolimab. Every receptor here comes from an adult with an advanced solid tumor such as melanoma, head and neck, liver or kidney cancer.

The chain combines TRBV6-6 with TRBJ2-5; 9 bases fit TRBD2. Unmatched junction bases numbered 3, after V lost 5 bases and J lost 2 bases. The germline gives CDR1 MNHNY, CDR2 SVGAGI (reference sequence). This CDR3 comprises 14 residues. The CDR3, as DNA: TGTGCCAGCAGTAGGACTAGCGTACAAGAGACCCAGTACTTC. Translation gives CASSRTSVQETQYF.

V is TRBV10-3 and J is TRBJ2-2, with unresolved D. The CDR3 spans 14 residues. CDR1 ENHRY and CDR2 SYGVKD come from the germline V gene. V was pared by 0 bases and J by 8 bases, with 10 bases between. CDR3 protein: CAISESTRSGELFF. Here the CDR3 DNA reads TGTGCCATCAGTGAGTCAACGCGGTCAGGGGAGCTGTTTTTT.

CDR3 amino acids: CASSLGVGNSGANVLTF. CDR3 coding DNA: TGTGCCAGCAGCTTGGGCGTAGGCAACTCTGGGGCCAACGTCCTGACTTTC. The chain combines TRBV5-4 with TRBJ2-6; D remains ambiguous. V was shortened by 0 bases and J by 0 bases, with 10 bases between the two germline ends. There are 17 residues in the CDR3. The V gene's germline CDR1 is SGHNT and CDR2 YYREEE (reference sequence).

The rearrangement links TRBV5-1 to TRBJ2-5, with D uncertain. CDR3 length: 14 amino acids. V lost 4 bases to trimming and J lost 5 bases, with 15 bases between them. CDR1 and CDR2 from the germline V gene are SGHRS and YFSETQ. CDR3 protein: CASSGPPGGETQYF. The CDR3 region has the DNA TGCGCCAGCAGCGGCCCCCCGGGTGGGGAGACCCAGTACTTC.

The rearrangement links TRBV6-5 to TRBJ1-4; unclear D gene. V was shortened by 2 bases and J by 5 bases, with 9 bases between the two germline ends. The CDR3 spans 14 residues. Germline CDR1 MNHEY, CDR2 SVGAGI. CDR3 region: CASSYGSDNEKLFF. CDR3 sequence (DNA): TGTGCCAGCAGTTACGGGTCGGACAATGAAAAACTGTTTTTT.

The rearrangement joins TRBV9 to TRBJ1-1; TRBD1 matches at 9 bases. In germline, CDR1 is SGDLS, CDR2 YYNGEE. CDR3 size: 14 residues. V lost 4 bases, J lost 2 bases, and 3 bases stayed unmatched. CDR3 sequence reads: CASSPGQGNTEAFF. CDR3 coding DNA: TGTGCCAGCAGCCCGGGACAGGGAAACACTGAAGCTTTCTTT.

V gene TRBV7-9 combines with J gene TRBJ1-5; weak D call: TRBD1 (6 bases). The CDR3 has 15 residues. Trimming left V 1 base short and J 3 bases short, with 10 bases between. Germline V gene data show CDR1 as SEHNR and CDR2 as FQNEAQ (reference sequence). DNA for the CDR3: TGTGCCAGCAGCTTAGGCCCAGGGGCCAATCAGCCCCAGCATTTT. This encodes CASSLGPGANQPQHF. Looking up the rest from reference TRBV7-9 and TRBJ1-5 gives the full variable domain: DTGVSQNPRHKITKRGQNVTFRCDPISEHNRLYWYRQTLGQGPEFLTYFQNEAQLEKSRLLSDRFSAERPKGSFSTLEIQRTEQGDSAMYLCASSLGPGANQPQHFGDGTRLSIL.

V is TRBV7-9 and J is TRBJ2-1; D is ambiguous. CDR1 SEHNR and CDR2 FQNEAQ come from the germline V gene (reference sequence). The CDR3 is 16 residues long. V dropped 3 bases and J dropped 0 bases, with 12 bases sitting between them. The CDR3 bases are TGTGCCAGCAGCTTTCGAGCGAGGAGCTCCTACAATGAGCAGTTCTTC. Translation gives CASSFRARSSYNEQFF.

The chain recombines TRBV6-4 with TRBJ2-1; TRBD2 matches at 10 bases. This CDR3 contains 17 residues. The germline CDR1 and CDR2 sequences are MRHNA and SNTAGT. After removal of 2 bases from V and 3 bases from J, the junction contained 7 bases not matched to a gene. CDR3 loop: CASSDTTSGTRYNEQFF. CDR3 sequence (DNA): TGTGCCAGCAGTGACACTACTAGCGGGACCCGCTACAATGAGCAGTTCTTC.

The V call is TRBV7-2, the J call TRBJ2-7; the D is unclear. The CDR3 runs 13 residues. Deletions cut 1 base from V and 6 bases from J, with 10 bases between. Germline V gene data show CDR1 as SGHTA and CDR2 as FQGNSA. CDR3 in amino acids: CASSLVSQREQYF. For the CDR3, the DNA is TGTGCCAGCAGCTTAGTTTCACAGCGCGAGCAGTACTTC.

In DNA form, the CDR3 reads TGTGCCAGCAGCAGGACAGCCAGCTCTGGAAACACCATATATTTT. It yields the protein CASSRTASSGNTIYF. This chain uses TRBV7-8 with TRBJ1-3; a weak D match, TRBD1 (6 bases). The germline V and J ends were trimmed by 5 bases and 0 bases, with 11 bases remaining between them. The CDR3 is 15 residues long. Germline assignment: CDR1 SGHVS and CDR2 FQNEAQ.

This CDR3 is CASSSRVGSSYEQYF. As DNA, the CDR3 is TGCGCCAGCAGCTCCCGGGTGGGGAGCTCCTACGAGCAGTACTTC. J is TRBJ2-7 and V is TRBV5-1; tentative D call: TRBD2 (5 bases). CDR3 length: 15 residues. The germline CDR1 and CDR2 sequences are SGHRS and YFSETQ. Trimming stripped 3 bases from V and 0 bases from J, with 13 bases between.

This chain connects TRBV5-6 to TRBJ1-4; tentative D call: TRBD1 (6 bases). The length of the CDR3 is 17 residues. CDR1 SGHDT and CDR2 YYEEEE come from the germline V gene. V lost 4 bases and J lost 6, with 22 bases in between. The DNA for the CDR3 is TGTGCCAGCAGCGCCCGGAGGAACAGGGTAAAGGATGAAAAACTGTTTTTT. It yields the protein CASSARRNRVKDEKLFF.

The chain combines TRBV18 with TRBJ2-3, with 10 bases that match TRBD2. With V trimmed by 2 bases and J by 2 bases, 7 bases remained unmatched. There are 17 residues in the CDR3. CDR1 KGHSH and CDR2 LQKENI come from the germline V gene. The CDR3 DNA follows: TGTGCCAGCTCACCAATTAAGACTAGCGGGTTCACAGATACGCAGTATTTT. Translated, it gives CASSPIKTSGFTDTQYF.

The CDR3 spells CASSSNRGAVADTQYF. The CDR3 coding sequence is TGTGCCAGCAGTTCCAACAGGGGGGCGGTAGCAGATACGCAGTATTTT. The rearrangement links TRBV27 to TRBJ2-3, with TRBD1 matching over 8 bases. V lost 4 bases to trimming and J lost 4 bases; unmatched junction nucleotides: 10. The CDR3 contains 16 residues. Germline CDR1 and CDR2: MNHEY and SMNVEV (reference sequence).

A single count supports this clone. The V gene is TRBV5-4, the J gene TRBJ2-1, with 12 nucleotides matching TRBD2. The length of the CDR3 is 15 residues. Per the germline V gene, CDR1 is SGHNT and CDR2 is YYREEE (reference sequence). The J segment lost 5 bases and the V segment lost 6 bases, leaving 6 bases of the junction unmatched. The CDR3 nucleotides are TGTGCCAGCACCTCCGGACTAGCGGGGAACAATGAGCAGTTCTTC. Amino acids: CASTSGLAGNNEQFF.

The chain has TRBV27 and TRBJ1-2; TRBD1 might be the D (6 bases). This CDR3 region has 14 residues. V was clipped by 5 bases and J by 1 base, with 11 bases between them. Germline V CDR1 and CDR2: MNHEY, SMNVEV (reference sequence). The CDR3 region is CASSPGDYNYGYTF. The CDR3 DNA is TGTGCCAGCAGTCCAGGGGATTATAACTATGGCTACACCTTC.

This clone was seen once. V gene TRBV19 combines with J gene TRBJ1-1; 9 bases line up with TRBD1. The V gene's germline CDR1 is LNHDA and CDR2 SQIVND (reference sequence). This CDR3 is 17 amino acids long. Trimming removed 2 bases from V and 4 bases from J; junction bases left unmatched: 11. CDR3 loop: CASSITGGHRRSTEAFF. DNA for the CDR3: TGTGCCAGTAGTATAACAGGGGGCCACCGAAGGTCCACTGAAGCTTTCTTT.

V gene TRBV30 combines with J gene TRBJ2-5; D is undetermined. V shed 1 base and J shed 11 bases, with 23 bases lying between them. Germline lookup yields CDR1 GTSNPN and CDR2 SVGIG (reference sequence). CDR3 length equals 15 residues. The CDR3: CAWSGMSVQGEAQYF. CDR3 DNA sequence: TGTGCCTGGAGTGGAATGAGTGTACAAGGAGAGGCTCAGTACTTC.

The genes are TRBV9 and TRBJ2-3; D might be TRBD1 (6 bases). The CDR3 spans 17 residues. V was clipped by 0 bases and J by 0 bases, with 14 bases between them. Germline values: CDR1 SGDLS, CDR2 YYNGEE. The CDR3 here is CASSVDGRGSSTDTQYF. The DNA of the CDR3 is TGTGCCAGCAGCGTAGATGGCAGGGGTTCTAGCACAGATACGCAGTATTTT. Full variable domain (remainder filled in from reference TRBV9 and TRBJ2-3): DSGVTQTPKHLITATGQRVTLRCSPRSGDLSVYWYQQSLDQGLQFLIQYYNGEERAKGNILERFSAQQFPDLHSELNLSSLELGDSALYFCASSVDGRGSSTDTQYFGPGTRLTVL.

The CDR3 reads CASSLGIDTSGADTQYF. The CDR3, as DNA: TGTGCCAGCAGTTTAGGGATCGACACAAGCGGGGCAGATACGCAGTATTTT. This chain connects TRBV28 to TRBJ2-3; 7 bases map to TRBD2. CDR3 length equals 17 residues. V lost 2 bases and J lost 4; bases outside the gene matches: 12. Germline CDR1 MDHEN, CDR2 SYDVKM.

The gene calls are TRBV19 and TRBJ1-5; TRBD1 matches 8 bases. V lost 1 base to trimming and J lost 6 bases; unmatched junction nucleotides: 11. Germline values: CDR1 LNHDA, CDR2 SQIVND (reference sequence). This CDR3 is built from 17 residues. CDR3 region: CASSIGSRQGALQPQHF. The DNA for the CDR3 is TGTGCCAGTAGTATAGGGAGCAGGCAGGGGGCTCTTCAGCCCCAGCATTTT.

This chain joins TRBV5-1 and TRBJ2-2, with 8 bases fitting TRBD1. V lost 4 bases, J lost 0 bases, and 8 bases stayed unmatched. Germline V CDR1 and CDR2: SGHRS, YFSETQ. The CDR3 contains 17 residues. CDR3 sequence reads: CASSVIPGQANTGELFF. CDR3 DNA sequence: TGCGCCAGCAGCGTCATACCGGGACAGGCGAACACCGGGGAGCTGTTTTTT.

The genes are TRBV2 and TRBJ2-1; 16 bases fit TRBD2. Trimming removed 6 bases from V and 7 bases from J; junction bases left unmatched: 6. CDR1 and CDR2 from the germline V gene are SNHLY and FYNNEI. The CDR3 runs 16 residues. CDR3 coding DNA: TGTGCCAGCAGCCTAGGGACTAGCGGGGGGGGTAATGAGCAGTTCTTC. Translating gives CASSLGTSGGGNEQFF.

The chain carries TRBV10-3 and TRBJ2-3; D is ambiguous. V was trimmed by 6 bases and J by 6 bases, leaving 16 bases between them. Germline CDR1 ENHRY, CDR2 SYGVKD. The CDR3 has 14 residues. The CDR3 loop is CAIRPDNSPDTQYF. CDR3 DNA sequence: TGTGCCATCAGACCCGATAACTCGCCGGATACGCAGTATTTT.

The J gene is TRBJ2-3, the V gene TRBV11-3; 12 bases align to TRBD1. Germline V gene sequence: CDR1 SGHNT, CDR2 YENEEA. J was trimmed by 1 base and V by 4 bases; bases with no gene match: 3. The CDR3 has 16 amino acids. CDR3 DNA sequence: TGTGCCAGCAGCTACGGGACAGGGGGCGGCACAGATACGCAGTATTTT. Its translation: CASSYGTGGGTDTQYF.

The chain employs TRBV11-3 and TRBJ2-2; D gene unclear. The CDR3 is made up of 14 amino acids. V was cut by 4 bases and J by 6 bases, with 12 bases left in between. The germline gives CDR1 SGHNT, CDR2 YENEEA. In nucleotides, the CDR3 is TGTGCCAGCAGCTCCCGAGTTGTGTCCGGGGAGCTGTTTTTT. The encoded protein is CASSSRVVSGELFF.

This sequence joins TRBV19 and TRBJ1-1, with D possibly matching TRBD1 (5 bases). This CDR3 has 14 residues. The ends were cut back, 3 bases at V and 7 bases at J, with 15 bases in the middle. From germline, CDR1 is LNHDA and CDR2 SQIVND (reference sequence). CDR3 nucleotides: TGTGCCAGTAGTATCGGGACTTTATATGGTGAAGCTTTCTTT. Its protein is CASSIGTLYGEAFF.

The V gene is TRBV5-1, the J gene TRBJ2-1; D unresolved. This CDR3 spans 13 amino acids. Germline V gene sequence: CDR1 SGHRS, CDR2 YFSETQ. V was clipped by 7 bases and J by 3 bases, with 11 bases between them. DNA for the CDR3: TGCGCCAGCGCCCAGTCCTACTACAATGAGCAGTTCTTC. Protein sequence: CASAQSYYNEQFF.

This clone was observed a single time. The genes are TRBV6-6 and TRBJ1-5; D call uncertain. The CDR3 is 13 residues long. From germline, CDR1 is MNHNY and CDR2 SVGAGI (reference sequence). Trimming took off 2 bases at V and 7 bases at J, with 9 bases between the two ends. The CDR3 DNA follows: TGTGCCAGCAGTTACAGAGTTGGCCAGCCCCAGCATTTT. This translates into CASSYRVGQPQHF.